This passage covers 4 T cell receptor beta chains from one sample sequenced in a study of EBV T-cell therapy then PD-1 blockade in nasopharyngeal carcinoma. The sample's time point: 266 days after commencement of treatment, after nivolumab therapy. As to treatment: AdE1-LMPpoly-expanded autologous EBV-specific T-cell therapy followed by anti-PD-1 nivolumab. TCRdb keeps only in-frame clones here, not all; method: immunoSEQ multiplex PCR. In the table there are about 21,000 clones, 80% to 90% of which are singletons. These receptors have no identified antigens. The input for sequencing was CD8+ T cells from blood, taken at approximately day 250 from a patient whose treatment included autologous EBV-specific T cells and nivolumab. These receptors were obtained from a man aged 40-49 years with nasopharyngeal carcinoma.

This chain connects TRBV6-1 to TRBJ1-6, with 8 bases fitting TRBD1. The junction had 6 bases not matched to a gene; V was cut back by 0 bases and J by 8 bases. Germline values: CDR1 MNHNS, CDR2 SASEGT. The CDR3 sequence is 16 residues long. CDR3 residues: CASSEAGRGLDSPLHF. In DNA form, the CDR3 reads TGTGCCAGCAGTGAAGCGGGCAGGGGGCTGGATTCACCCCTCCACTTT.

This chain links TRBV4-1 with TRBJ1-5; D not resolved. The ends were cut back, 3 bases at V and 4 bases at J, with 4 bases in the middle. The CDR3 has 12 residues. Germline V lookup: CDR1 MGHRA, CDR2 YSYEKL. In DNA form, the CDR3 reads TGCGCCAGCAGCCAGGGGAATCAGCCCCAGCATTTT. Its protein is CASSQGNQPQHF.

The chain couples TRBV5-4 to TRBJ1-2; D is undetermined. The CDR3 has 15 amino acids. Germline lookup yields CDR1 SGHNT and CDR2 YYREEE (reference sequence). Trimming shortened V by 4 bases and J by 4 bases, and 17 bases separated the two germline ends. The CDR3 region is CASSLESWTSYGYTF. CDR3 nucleotides: TGTGCCAGCAGCCTAGAAAGCTGGACGAGCTATGGCTACACCTTC.

There are a few counts of this clone. The gene calls are TRBV6-6 and TRBJ1-6; TRBD1 is a possible D gene (5 bases). Trimming removed 0 bases at V and 8 bases at J, with 14 bases between. Per germline, CDR1 MNHNY and CDR2 SVGAGI (reference sequence). CDR3 size: 16 residues. The DNA for the CDR3 is TGTGCCAGCAGTTACTCGGTACGGGGGAGGGATTCACCCCTCCACTTT. Amino acid sequence: CASSYSVRGRDSPLHF.